This TCR beta chain originates from a study of early T cells in non-severe SARS-CoV-2 infection. In TCRdb, the 5' RACE reads were re-called with MiXCR into one record per CDR3 protein. The table includes roughly 70,000 distinct CDR3 sequences, 20% to 25% detected once. Trimming cost V 7 bases and J 1 base; bases outside gene matches: 6. CDR3 length equals 14 residues. The sequence was collected from an adult who was a healthcare worker with PCR-confirmed SARS-CoV-2 infection or an uninfected control (not recorded which). J is TRBJ1-1 and V is TRBV12-3 or TRBV12-4; 7 nucleotides align to TRBD1. The material sequenced was whole blood, taken at baseline. The CDR3 here is CASTVTGTNTEAFF. In DNA, the CDR3 is TGTGCCAGCACCGTGACAGGGACGAACACTGAAGCTTTCTTT.